This T cell receptor beta chain was captured in a study of T cell clonality in common variable immunodeficiency. The study's findings and limits: Patient heterogeneity in the CVID cohort limited correlations between repertoire features and clinical complications. Compared with healthy controls, CVID subjects showed increased TCRbeta clonality, mostly in about a third.

This clone has ten or more counts. Its antigen is still unknown. This table comes from immunoSEQ multiplex PCR, and its TCRdb copy is limited to in-frame clones, with some not included. The sample contains 40,000 to 45,000 clones, none of them singletons. Both groups were predominantly of Caucasian heritage. The clonotype comes from a person aged 18-70 years in good health. Input material: peripheral blood mononuclear cells.

The CDR3 bases that were read are TGCAGCGTTAGCAGGGGAGCCAAAAACATT. It codes for CSVSRGAKNI. The full CDR3 sequence reads CSVSRGAKNIQYF. This chain uses TRBV29-1 with TRBJ2-4; the D gene is possibly TRBD1 (6 bases). The CDR3 extends 3 residues past the end of the read, so its final part is completed from the germline J gene. Germline-derived CDR1 and CDR2 are SQVTM and ANQGSEA. The CDR3 sequence is 13 residues long. Trimming shortened V by 5 bases and J by 0 bases, and 8 bases separated the two germline ends.